The rows below give T cell receptor beta chains drawn from one sample of a study of shared clonotypes between healthy human individuals. Sequencing was performed with immunoSEQ multiplex PCR; in TCRdb, only in-frame clones are kept and a portion is missing. The sample holds over a million clones, about 84% seen once. The sample was memory CD4+ T cells from PBMCs. All receptors come from a man younger than 35 in good health. Some clones in this sample may be carry-over from other donors' samples. Both conserved end residues are part of each CDR3. D genes are given only for firm matches. Not all rows give a size; the values are once, few, many and, for expanded clones, a class.

clone size	J gene	D gene	V gene	CDR3 DNA	CDR3 protein
-	TRBJ1-3	-	TRBV4-1	TGCGCCAGCAGGCGCACAGGGTCCGGGATGAACACCATATATTTT	CASRRTGSGMNTIYF
-	TRBJ2-1	-	TRBV5-1	TGCGCCAGCAGCTTGGGAGGGTCTAGCGTATACAATGAGCAGTTCTTC	CASSLGGSSVYNEQFF
-	TRBJ2-7	-	TRBV28	TGTGCCAGCAGTCGTCGACGGGACGAGCAGTACTTC	CASSRRRDEQYF
few	TRBJ1-1	-	TRBV10-1	TGCGCCAGCAGTGAGTCCACGGTCTGGGGAGGCACTGAAGCTTTCTTT	CASSESTVWGGTEAFF
-	TRBJ2-7	TRBD1	TRBV5-4	TGTGCCAGCAGCTTAGGACAGGGGGGAGCCTACGAGCAGTACTTC	CASSLGQGGAYEQYF
-	TRBJ1-4	-	TRBV7-2	TGTGCCAGCAGCGTAGGGGAGCGAGAAAAACTGTTTTTT	CASSVGEREKLFF
-	TRBJ2-6	-	TRBV5-1	TGCGCCAGCAGCTCCTACTCTGGGGCCAACGTCCTGACTTTC	CASSSYSGANVLTF
-	TRBJ2-7	TRBD1	TRBV23-1	TGCGCCAGCAGTCTCATCCGGGACAGGTTCAACGAGCAGTACTTC	CASSLIRDRFNEQYF
-	TRBJ1-1	-	TRBV30	TGTGCCTGGACTGAGGCGGGGACGTACTTCTTT	CAWTEAGTYFF
many	TRBJ2-7	-	TRBV28	TGTGCCAGCAGTTCACGAGGGCCCCAGGAGCAGTACTTC	CASSSRGPQEQYF
-	TRBJ2-1	-	TRBV7-9	TGTGCCAGCAGCTGGGTGGAGGGACACCCTGACAATGAGCAGTTCTTC	CASSWVEGHPDNEQFF
-	TRBJ2-1	-	TRBV10-3	TGTGCCATCAGTGAAGGGGGGAGCGGGGCCCGAGAGCAGTTCTTC	CAISEGGSGAREQFF
-	TRBJ1-1	TRBD1	TRBV5-1	TGCGCCAGCAGCTGGACAGGGTCGAACACTGAAGCTTTCTTT	CASSWTGSNTEAFF
-	TRBJ2-5	-	TRBV9	TGTGCCAGCAGCGTAGCTCTGGGTGAGACCCAGTACTTC	CASSVALGETQYF
-	TRBJ2-3	TRBD2	TRBV15	TGTGCCACCAGCTCTAGCGGGAGTTACATGGATACGCAGTATTTT	CATSSSGSYMDTQYF
-	TRBJ2-2	-	TRBV7-9	TGTGCCAGCAGCTTGGCTAACCCTGGGAACACCGGGGAGCTGTTTTTT	CASSLANPGNTGELFF
once	TRBJ2-2	TRBD1	TRBV4-3	TGCGCCAGCAGTCACAGGGGCCTGAACACCGGGGAGCTGTTTTTT	CASSHRGLNTGELFF
-	TRBJ2-7	TRBD1	TRBV6-1	TGTGCCAGCAGTCAAGGGACAGGGCTCTACGAGCAGTACTTC	CASSQGTGLYEQYF
-	TRBJ2-5	TRBD2	TRBV7-9	TGTGCCAGCAGCCCCGGACTAGCAGCCGAGACCCAGTACTTC	CASSPGLAAETQYF
-	TRBJ2-3	-	TRBV6-6	TGTGCCAGCAGCTCGTCGGATACGCAGTATTTT	CASSSSDTQYF
once	TRBJ1-1	TRBD1	TRBV30	TGTGCCTGGAGCGACAGGGGCACTGAAGCTTTCTTT	CAWSDRGTEAFF
-	TRBJ2-3	-	TRBV5-1	TGCGCCAGCAGCTTGTTTAAGGGATTTAATAGCGCAACAAGAGATACGCAGTATTTT	CASSLFKGFNSATRDTQYF
-	TRBJ2-7	-	TRBV7-9	TGTGCCAGCAGCTTAGGGGGTAGCTTCTACGAGCAGTACTTC	CASSLGGSFYEQYF
-	TRBJ2-2	TRBD2	TRBV11-1	TGTGCCAGCAGCTTAGCGGGGGACTACCGACCTAACACCGGGGAGCTGTTTTTT	CASSLAGDYRPNTGELFF
-	TRBJ2-7	TRBD2	TRBV11-3	TGTGCCAGCAGTCAAGGACTAGCGGAGTCCTACGAGCAGTACTTC	CASSQGLAESYEQYF
-	TRBJ1-4	TRBD1	TRBV7-9	TGTGCCAGCAGCCACCGACAGGGGGCGTCGGAAAAACTGTTTTTT	CASSHRQGASEKLFF
-	TRBJ2-1	TRBD2	TRBV7-8	TGTGCCAGCAGCCGGGGGGACGCGGGCGGAGAGGAGCAGTTCTTC	CASSRGDAGGEEQFF
-	TRBJ1-4	TRBD1	TRBV18	TGTGCCAGCGCCACCGGGACAGGCAATGAAAAACTGTTTTTT	CASATGTGNEKLFF
-	TRBJ2-7	-	TRBV9	TGTGCCAGCAGCCCGAATGTTATTGGCGAGCAGTACTTC	CASSPNVIGEQYF
once	TRBJ1-2	-	TRBV5-4	TGTGCCAGCAGCCCGGAGGGGCCCATTTCTAACTATGGCTACACCTTC	CASSPEGPISNYGYTF
-	TRBJ2-2	-	TRBV7-2	TGTGCCAGCAGCTTATTGGGTAACAAAGATGCCGGGGAGCTGTTTTTT	CASSLLGNKDAGELFF
few	TRBJ2-7	-	TRBV5-1	TGCGCCAGCAGAGAGGGACTTAAGAACGAGCAGTACTTC	CASREGLKNEQYF
-	TRBJ2-5	-	TRBV6-5	TGTGCCAGCAGTTACTCCCCGGTGGGACCCCAGTACTTC	CASSYSPVGPQYF